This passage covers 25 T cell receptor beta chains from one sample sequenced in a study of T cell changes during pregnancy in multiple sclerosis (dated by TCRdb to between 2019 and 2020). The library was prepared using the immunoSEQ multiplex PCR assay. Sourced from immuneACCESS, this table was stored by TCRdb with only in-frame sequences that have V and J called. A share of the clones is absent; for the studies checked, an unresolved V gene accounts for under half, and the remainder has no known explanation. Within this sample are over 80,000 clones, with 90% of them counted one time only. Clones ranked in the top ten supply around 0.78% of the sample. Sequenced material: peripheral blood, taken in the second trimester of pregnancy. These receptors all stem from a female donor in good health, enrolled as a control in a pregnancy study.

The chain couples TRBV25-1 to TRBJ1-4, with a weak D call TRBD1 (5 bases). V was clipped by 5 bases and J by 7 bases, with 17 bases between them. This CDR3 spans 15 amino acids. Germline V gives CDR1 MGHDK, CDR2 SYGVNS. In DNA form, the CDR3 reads TGTGCCAGCAGTCGGGGGTCGGGAGTTGTTGAAAAACTGTTTTTT. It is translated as CASSRGSGVVEKLFF.

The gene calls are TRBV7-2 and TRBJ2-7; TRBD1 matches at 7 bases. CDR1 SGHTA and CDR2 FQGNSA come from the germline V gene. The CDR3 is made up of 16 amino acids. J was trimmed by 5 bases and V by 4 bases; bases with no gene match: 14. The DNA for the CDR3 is TGTGCCAGCAGCTCCCGGGACAGATTGCAGTCGGACGAGCAGTACTTC. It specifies CASSSRDRLQSDEQYF.

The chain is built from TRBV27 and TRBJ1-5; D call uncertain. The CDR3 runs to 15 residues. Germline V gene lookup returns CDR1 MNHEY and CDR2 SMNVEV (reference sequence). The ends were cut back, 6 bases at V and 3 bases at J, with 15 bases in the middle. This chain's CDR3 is CASSLRMGLNQPQHF. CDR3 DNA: TGTGCCAGCAGCCTCCGAATGGGCCTCAATCAGCCCCAGCATTTT.

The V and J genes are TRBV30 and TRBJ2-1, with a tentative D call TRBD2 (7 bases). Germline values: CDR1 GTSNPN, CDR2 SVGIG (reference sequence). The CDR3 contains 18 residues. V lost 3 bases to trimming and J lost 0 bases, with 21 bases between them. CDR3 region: CAWSGAWTRGSSYNEQFF. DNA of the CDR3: TGTGCCTGGAGCGGGGCCTGGACTAGGGGGAGCTCCTACAATGAGCAGTTCTTC.

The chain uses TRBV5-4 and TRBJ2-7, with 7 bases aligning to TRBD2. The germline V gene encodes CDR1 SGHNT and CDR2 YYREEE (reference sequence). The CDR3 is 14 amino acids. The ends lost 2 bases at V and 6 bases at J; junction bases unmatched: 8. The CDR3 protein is CASSFTTGGSEQYF. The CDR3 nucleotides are TGTGCCAGCAGCTTCACTACCGGGGGGAGCGAGCAGTACTTC.

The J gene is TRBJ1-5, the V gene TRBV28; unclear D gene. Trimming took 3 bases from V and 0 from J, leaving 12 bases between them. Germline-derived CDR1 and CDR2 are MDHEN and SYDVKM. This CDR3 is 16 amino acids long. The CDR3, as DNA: TGTGCCAGCAGTTTCCCAGGCCGAGATAGCAATCAGCCCCAGCATTTT. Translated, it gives CASSFPGRDSNQPQHF.

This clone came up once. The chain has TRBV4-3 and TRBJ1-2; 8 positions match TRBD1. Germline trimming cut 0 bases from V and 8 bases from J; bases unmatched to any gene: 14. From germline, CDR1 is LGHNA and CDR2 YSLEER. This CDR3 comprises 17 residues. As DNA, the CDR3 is TGCGCCAGCAGCCAAGAGGTCACGCAGGGGGCTTGGCGGGGCTACACCTTC. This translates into CASSQEVTQGAWRGYTF.

The CDR3 spells CASSRTSGAYEQYF. CDR3 nucleotides: TGTGCCAGCAGTCGGACTAGCGGAGCCTACGAGCAGTACTTC. The chain recombines TRBV9 with TRBJ2-7, with 10 bases lining up with TRBD2. J was trimmed by 2 bases and V by 5 bases; bases with no gene match: 4. The CDR3 sequence is 14 residues long. Germline V CDR1 and CDR2: SGDLS, YYNGEE.

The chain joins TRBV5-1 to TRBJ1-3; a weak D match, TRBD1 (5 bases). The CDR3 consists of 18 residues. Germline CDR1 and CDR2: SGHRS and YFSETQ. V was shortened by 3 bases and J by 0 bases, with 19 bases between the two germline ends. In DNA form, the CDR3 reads TGCGCCAGCAGCTGGGGGGGGTCAGGTGAATACTCTGGAAACACCATATATTTT. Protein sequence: CASSWGGSGEYSGNTIYF.

CDR3 coding DNA: TGTGCCAGCAGTGAACATTTGCAAGGGGGTGAAAAACTGTTTTTT. The encoded protein is CASSEHLQGGEKLFF. The chain has TRBV6-1 and TRBJ1-4; D might be TRBD1 (6 bases). Per germline, CDR1 MNHNS and CDR2 SASEGT. The CDR3 is made up of 15 amino acids. The V and J ends lost 2 bases and 7 bases respectively, with 14 bases between them.

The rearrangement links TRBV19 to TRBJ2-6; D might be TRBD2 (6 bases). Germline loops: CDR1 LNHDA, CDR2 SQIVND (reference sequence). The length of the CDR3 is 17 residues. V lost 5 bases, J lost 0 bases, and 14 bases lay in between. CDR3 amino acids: CASSSAGYGSGANVLTF. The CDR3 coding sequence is TGTGCCAGTAGTTCCGCGGGGTATGGCTCTGGGGCCAACGTCCTGACTTTC.

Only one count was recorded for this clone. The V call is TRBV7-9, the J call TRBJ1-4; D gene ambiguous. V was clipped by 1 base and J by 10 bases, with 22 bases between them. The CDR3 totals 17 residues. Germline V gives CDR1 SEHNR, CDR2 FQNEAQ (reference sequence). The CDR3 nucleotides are TGTGCCAGCAGCTTAGGGCGGGAAGTCCAACAGTGGGGAAAACTGTTTTTT. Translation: CASSLGREVQQWGKLFF.

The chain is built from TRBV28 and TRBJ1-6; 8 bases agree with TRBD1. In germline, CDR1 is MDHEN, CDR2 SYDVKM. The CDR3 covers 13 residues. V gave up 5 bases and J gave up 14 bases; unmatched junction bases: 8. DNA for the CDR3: TGTGCCAGCAGTCCTGGACAGGGCCCGGCCCTCCACTTT. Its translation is CASSPGQGPALHF.

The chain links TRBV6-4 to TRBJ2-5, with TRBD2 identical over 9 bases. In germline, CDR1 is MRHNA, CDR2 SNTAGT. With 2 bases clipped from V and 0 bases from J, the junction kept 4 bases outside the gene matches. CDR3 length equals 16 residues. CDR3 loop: CASSDRGGGDQETQYF. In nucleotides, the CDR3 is TGTGCCAGCAGTGACCGAGGCGGGGGGGACCAAGAGACCCAGTACTTC.

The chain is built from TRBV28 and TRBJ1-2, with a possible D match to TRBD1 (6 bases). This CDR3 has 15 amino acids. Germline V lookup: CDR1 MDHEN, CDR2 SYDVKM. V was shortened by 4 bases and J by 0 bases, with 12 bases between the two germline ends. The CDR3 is CASSSPGGANYGYTF. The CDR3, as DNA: TGTGCCAGCAGTTCCCCGGGGGGCGCTAACTATGGCTACACCTTC.

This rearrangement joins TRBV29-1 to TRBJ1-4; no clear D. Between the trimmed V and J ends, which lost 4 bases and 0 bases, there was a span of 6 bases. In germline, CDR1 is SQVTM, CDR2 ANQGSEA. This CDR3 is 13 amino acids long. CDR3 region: CSVVDATNEKLFF. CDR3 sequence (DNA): TGCAGCGTTGTAGACGCAACTAATGAAAAACTGTTTTTT.

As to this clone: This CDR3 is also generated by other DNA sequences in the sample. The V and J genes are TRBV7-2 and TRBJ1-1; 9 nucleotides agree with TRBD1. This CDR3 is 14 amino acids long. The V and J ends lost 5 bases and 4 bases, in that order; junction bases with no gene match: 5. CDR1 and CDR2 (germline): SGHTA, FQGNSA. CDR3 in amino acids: CASSGQGPGTEAFF. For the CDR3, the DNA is TGTGCCAGCAGCGGACAGGGGCCGGGCACTGAAGCTTTCTTT.

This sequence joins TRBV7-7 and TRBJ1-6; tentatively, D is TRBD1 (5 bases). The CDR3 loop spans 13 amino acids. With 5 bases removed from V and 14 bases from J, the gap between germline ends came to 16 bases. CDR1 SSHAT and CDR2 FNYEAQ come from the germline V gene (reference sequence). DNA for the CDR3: TGTGCCAGCAGCCCCCAACCGGGGGGGGCCCTCCACTTT. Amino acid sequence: CASSPQPGGALHF. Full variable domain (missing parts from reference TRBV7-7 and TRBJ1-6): GAGVSQSPRYKVTKRGQDVTLRCDPISSHATLYWYQQALGQGPEFLTYFNYEAQPDKSGLPSDRFSAERPEGSISTLTIQRTEQRDSAMYRCASSPQPGGALHFGNGTRLTVT.

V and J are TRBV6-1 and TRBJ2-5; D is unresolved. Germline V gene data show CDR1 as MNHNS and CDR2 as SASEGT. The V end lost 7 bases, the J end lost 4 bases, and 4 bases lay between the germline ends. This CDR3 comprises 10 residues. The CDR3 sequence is CASTRETQYF. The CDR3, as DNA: TGTGCCAGCACGCGAGAGACCCAGTACTTC.

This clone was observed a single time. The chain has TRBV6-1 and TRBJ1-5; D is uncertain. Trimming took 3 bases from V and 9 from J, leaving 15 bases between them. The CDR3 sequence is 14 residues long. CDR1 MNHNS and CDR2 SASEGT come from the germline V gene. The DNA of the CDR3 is TGTGCCAGCAGTGACGGCTGGAGGGTGGGGCCCCAGCATTTT. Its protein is CASSDGWRVGPQHF.

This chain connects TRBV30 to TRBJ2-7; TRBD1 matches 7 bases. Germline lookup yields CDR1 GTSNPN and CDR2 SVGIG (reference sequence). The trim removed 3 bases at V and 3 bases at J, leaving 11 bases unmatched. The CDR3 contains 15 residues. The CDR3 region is CAWSSQGSPDYEQYF. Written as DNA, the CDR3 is TGTGCCTGGAGCTCACAGGGGTCCCCAGACTACGAGCAGTACTTC.

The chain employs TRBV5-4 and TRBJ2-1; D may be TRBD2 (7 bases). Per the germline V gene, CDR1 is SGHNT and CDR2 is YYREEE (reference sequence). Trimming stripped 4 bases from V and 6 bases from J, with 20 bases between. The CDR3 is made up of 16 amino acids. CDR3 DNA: TGTGCCAGCAGCCTCCCGGGGGCGGGAGCCTCCAATGAGCAGTTCTTC. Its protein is CASSLPGAGASNEQFF.

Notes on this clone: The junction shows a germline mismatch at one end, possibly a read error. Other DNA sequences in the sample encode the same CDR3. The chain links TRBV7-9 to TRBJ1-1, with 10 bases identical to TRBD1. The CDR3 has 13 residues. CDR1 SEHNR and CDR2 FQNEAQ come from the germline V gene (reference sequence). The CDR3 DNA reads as TGTGCCAGCAGCCGGGACAGGGGCACTGAGGCTTTCTTT. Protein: CASSRDRGTEAFF.

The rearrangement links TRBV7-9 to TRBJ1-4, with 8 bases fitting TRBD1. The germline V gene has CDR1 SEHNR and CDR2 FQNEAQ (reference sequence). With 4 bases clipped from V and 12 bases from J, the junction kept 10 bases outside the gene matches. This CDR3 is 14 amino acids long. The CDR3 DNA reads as TGTGCCAGCAGCTACGGACAGGGAGAGACGGAACTGTTTTTT. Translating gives CASSYGQGETELFF.

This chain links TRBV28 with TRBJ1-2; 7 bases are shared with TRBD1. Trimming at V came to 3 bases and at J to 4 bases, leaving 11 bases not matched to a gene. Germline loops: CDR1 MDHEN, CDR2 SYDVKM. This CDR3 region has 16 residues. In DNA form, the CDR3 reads TGTGCCAGCAGTTTCCTAAACAGGGGAGTGGGCTATGGCTACACCTTC. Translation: CASSFLNRGVGYGYTF.